This TCR beta chain was identified during a study of shared clonotypes between healthy human individuals. Libraries were prepared by immunoSEQ multiplex PCR; TCRdb keeps only in-frame clonotypes and omits some of them. The table lists fewer than 650,000 clones, around 81% of them singletons. The V end lost 4 bases, the J end lost 0 bases, and 16 bases lay between the germline ends. Germline V lookup: CDR1 MGHRA, CDR2 YSYEKL. The CDR3 contains 16 residues. This clone was picked up a small number of times. The rearrangement links TRBV4-1 to TRBJ2-7; D not resolved. Material for sequencing was PBMCs. The origin of this receptor is a woman aged 40 to 55 in good health. Some clones in this sample may be carry-over from other donors' samples. CDR3 nucleotides: TGCGCCAGCAGCCTTAGCAGGAGTAGGAACTCCTACGAGCAGTACTTC. Its protein is CASSLSRSRNSYEQYF.